The T cell receptor beta chain described here comes from a study of OX40 agonist ivuxolimab in advanced cancers. About the research overall: Administration of intravenous ivuxolimab to patients occurred every 2 weeks at 0.01 to 10 mg/kg. Partial responses were achieved by three patients: one hepatocellular carcinoma, two cutaneous melanoma.

Study findings and constraints: Antigen specificity of clonally expanded peripheral T cells was not established.

The CDR3 has 13 residues. CDR1 is PRHDT and CDR2 is FYEKMQ in the germline V gene (reference sequence). The V gene lost 6 bases and the J gene lost 7 bases, with 13 bases spanning the gap. This table comes from immunoSEQ multiplex PCR, and its TCRdb copy is limited to in-frame clones, with some not included. This sample has some 10,000 clones, with roughly 86% found just once. Comment on this clone: Its antigen is as yet unknown.

This sample comprised CD4+ or CD8+ T cells sorted from blood, obtained in a trial of the OX40 agonist ivuxolimab. The genes are TRBV13 and TRBJ2-1; TRBD2 is a possible D gene (6 bases). The clonotype originates from an adult with an advanced solid tumor such as melanoma, head and neck, liver or kidney cancer. This chain's CDR3 is CASSPGLLNEQFF. The CDR3 region has the DNA TGTGCCAGCAGTCCGGGACTCCTGAATGAGCAGTTCTTC.